This T cell receptor beta chain derives from a study of T cell repertoires in cytomegalovirus infection. Study-wide context: CMV infection together with matching HLA type was indicated by public TCR beta signatures.

Remarks on this clonotype: Its cognate antigen is unknown.

Overall study findings and caveats: Public TCR beta family frequency separated CMV-and-HLA carriers, including in an independent cohort. CMV-specific HLA-C-restricted TCR beta clonotypes dominated the ex vivo response.

This CDR3 contains 14 residues. Looked up from germline, CDR1 is MNHEY and CDR2 is SVGAGI. With 0 bases removed from V and 7 bases from J, the gap between germline ends came to 12 bases. TCRdb re-analysed the reads in MiXCR, keeping a single row per CDR3 protein. The data show under 850,000 distinct CDR3 sequences, 35% to 45% seen once. The TCR sequence derives from a human donor in good health (CMV status not recorded). Some clones in this sample may be carry-over from other donors' samples. J is TRBJ1-2 and V is TRBV6-5; possibly TRBD1 for D (5 bases). Sequenced material: PBMCs. CDR3 nucleotide sequence: TGTGCCAGCAGTTACTCCCGCAGGGATGGTGGCTACACCTTC. This gives the protein CASSYSRRDGGYTF.